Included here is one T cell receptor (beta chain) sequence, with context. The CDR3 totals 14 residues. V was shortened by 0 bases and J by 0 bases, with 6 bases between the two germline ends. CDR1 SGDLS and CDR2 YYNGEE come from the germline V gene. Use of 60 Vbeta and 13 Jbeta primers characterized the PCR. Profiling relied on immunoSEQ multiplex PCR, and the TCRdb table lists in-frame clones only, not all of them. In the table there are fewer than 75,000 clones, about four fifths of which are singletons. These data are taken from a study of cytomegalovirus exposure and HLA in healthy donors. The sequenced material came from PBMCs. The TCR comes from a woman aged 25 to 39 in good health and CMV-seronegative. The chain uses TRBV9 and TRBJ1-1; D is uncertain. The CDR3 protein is CASSVAPMNTEAFF. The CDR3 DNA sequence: TGTGCCAGCAGCGTAGCCCCCATGAACACTGAAGCTTTCTTT.